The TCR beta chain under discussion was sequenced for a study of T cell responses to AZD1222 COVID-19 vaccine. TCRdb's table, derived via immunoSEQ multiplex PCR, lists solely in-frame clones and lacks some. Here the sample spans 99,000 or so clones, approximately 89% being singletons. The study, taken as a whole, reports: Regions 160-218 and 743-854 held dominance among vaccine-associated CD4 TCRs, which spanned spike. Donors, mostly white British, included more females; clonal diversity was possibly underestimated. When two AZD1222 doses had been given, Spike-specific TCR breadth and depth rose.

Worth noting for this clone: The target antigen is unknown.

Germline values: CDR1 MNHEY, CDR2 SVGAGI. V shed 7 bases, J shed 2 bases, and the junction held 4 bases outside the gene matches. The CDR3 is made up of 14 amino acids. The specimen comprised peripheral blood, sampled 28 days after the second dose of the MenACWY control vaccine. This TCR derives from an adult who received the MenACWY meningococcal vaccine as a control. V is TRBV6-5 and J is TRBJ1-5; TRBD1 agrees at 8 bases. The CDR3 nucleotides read TGTGCCAGCACTCCGGGACAGGGCAATCAGCCCCAGCATTTT. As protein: CASTPGQGNQPQHF.